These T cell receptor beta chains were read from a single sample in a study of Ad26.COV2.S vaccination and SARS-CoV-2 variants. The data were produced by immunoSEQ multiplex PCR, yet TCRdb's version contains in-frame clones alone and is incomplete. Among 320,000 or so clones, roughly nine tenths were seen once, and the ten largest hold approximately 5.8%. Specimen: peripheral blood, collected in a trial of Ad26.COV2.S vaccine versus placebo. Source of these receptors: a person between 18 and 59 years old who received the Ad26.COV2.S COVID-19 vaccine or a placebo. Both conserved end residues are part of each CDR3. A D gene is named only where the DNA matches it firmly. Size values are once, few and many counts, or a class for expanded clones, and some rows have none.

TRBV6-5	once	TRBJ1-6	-	CASKPGTNVRSPLHF	TGTGCCAGCAAACCCGGGACGAACGTCAGGTCACCCCTCCACTTT
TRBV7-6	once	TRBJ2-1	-	CASSLANEQFF	TGTGCCAGCAGCTTAGCCAATGAGCAGTTCTTC
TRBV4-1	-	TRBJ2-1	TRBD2	CASSQDGEAGAYNEQFF	TGCGCCAGCAGCCAAGATGGTGAGGCGGGAGCCTACAATGAGCAGTTCTTC
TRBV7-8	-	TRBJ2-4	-	CASSQTGLAKNIQYF	TGTGCCAGCAGCCAGACCGGTTTAGCCAAAAACATTCAGTACTTC
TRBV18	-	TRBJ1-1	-	CASSPIRRAGLTEAFF	TGTGCCAGCTCACCTATAAGGAGGGCGGGCCTCACTGAAGCTTTCTTT
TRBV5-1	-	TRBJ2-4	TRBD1	CASSLAGTGFYDIQYF	TGCGCCAGCAGCTTGGCCGGGACAGGGTTCTATGACATTCAGTACTTC
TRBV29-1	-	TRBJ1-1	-	CSVVLSALEAFF	TGCAGCGTTGTTTTGTCAGCGCTTGAAGCTTTCTTT
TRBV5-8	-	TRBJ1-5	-	CASSFGIISNQPQHF	TGTGCCAGCAGTTTCGGGATCATTAGCAATCAGCCCCAGCATTTT
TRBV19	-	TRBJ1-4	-	CATSRGPTNEKLFF	TGTGCCACCAGCCGGGGCCCAACTAATGAAAAACTGTTTTTT
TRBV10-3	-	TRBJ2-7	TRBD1	CAVQGTWGYEQYF	TGTGCCGTACAGGGGACGTGGGGCTACGAGCAGTACTTC
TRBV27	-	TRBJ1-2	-	CASSLGVANYGYTF	TGTGCCAGCAGTTTAGGGGTGGCTAACTATGGCTACACCTTC
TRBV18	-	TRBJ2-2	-	CASSIGAGTGELFF	TGTGCCAGCTCAATCGGGGCGGGCACCGGGGAGCTGTTTTTT
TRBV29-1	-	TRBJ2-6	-	CSVELANVLTF	TGCAGCGTCGAATTGGCCAACGTCCTGACTTTC
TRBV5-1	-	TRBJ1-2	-	CASSDGPLNYGYTF	TGCGCCAGCAGCGACGGACCTCTTAACTATGGCTACACCTTC